A selection of T cell receptor beta chains follows, all from one sample in a study of blood T cell repertoires in COVID-19. TCRdb keeps only in-frame clones here, not all; method: immunoSEQ multiplex PCR. Of roughly 49,000 clones detected, 83% appear once; the ten largest clones hold 6% to 6.5%. Sequenced material: peripheral blood. Every receptor here comes from a woman older than 75 with acute or convalescent COVID-19. The CDR3 runs from the conserved cysteine through the conserved F or W. Expanded clones get a size class; other rows say once, few or many, or leave the size out.

abundance,v_gene,j_gene,CDR3aa
-,TRBV4-2,TRBJ2-2,CASSQGTANTGELFF
few,TRBV11-2,TRBJ2-7,CASSLDRDSEQYF
-,TRBV18,TRBJ2-1,CASSPGLAAYNEQFF
few,TRBV6-5,TRBJ2-7,CASRPAGSPSYEQYF
few,TRBV5-1,TRBJ1-2,CASSLVGQDATNYGYTF
-,TRBV19,TRBJ1-1,CASTPGQGVPEAFF
-,TRBV3-1/TRBV3-2,TRBJ1-1,CASSQAGWDTEAFF
few,TRBV6-6,TRBJ2-7,CASSPPGGARYEQYF
-,TRBV7-2,TRBJ1-6,CASSFMAEVNGSPLHF
-,TRBV5-5,TRBJ1-4,CASSLGQGSKYTNEKLFF
-,TRBV19,TRBJ2-1,CASSTSTSGGSYEQFF
-,TRBV6-2/TRBV6-3,TRBJ2-1,CASSYILSSYNEQFF
-,TRBV9,TRBJ2-1,CASSAQGPKQFF
once,TRBV7-7,TRBJ1-1,CASSPGQGVTEAFF
few,TRBV24-1,TRBJ2-3,CATSHPKRDRVTDTQYF
-,TRBV18,TRBJ2-3,CASSIGGGTDTQYF
-,TRBV2,TRBJ1-5,CASSLRQGWFQPQHF
-,TRBV4-1,TRBJ1-2,CASSQGRTGTRIYGYTF
-,TRBV2,TRBJ2-2,CASRTGGLNTGELFF
-,TRBV5-8,TRBJ2-3,CASSFSPGLEKDTQYF
-,TRBV5-1,TRBJ2-3,CASSPVGDSTDTQYF
-,TRBV12-3/TRBV12-4,TRBJ1-3,CASSPTEGLLSYF
-,TRBV2,TRBJ1-4,CASSVPGWEKLFF
-,TRBV3-1/TRBV3-2,TRBJ1-3,CASSLEAGGIYF
-,TRBV10-2,TRBJ1-2,CASSEGQGYGYTF
once,TRBV29-1,TRBJ2-1,CSQRTVSNEQFF
-,TRBV7-6,TRBJ1-1,CASSLRQNTEAFF
-,TRBV18,TRBJ2-3,CASSRDRTGTDTQYF
-,TRBV10-3,TRBJ1-3,CAISESGVGNTIYF
-,TRBV19,TRBJ1-2,CASSHTDRIYGYTF
-,TRBV6-6,TRBJ1-3,CASSQDRVMGNTIYF
-,TRBV3-1/TRBV3-2,TRBJ1-1,CASSQVQGGTEAFF
-,TRBV2,TRBJ2-1,CASGAGQPYNEQFF
-,TRBV5-1,TRBJ1-2,CASSLGQISYGYTF
-,TRBV5-1,TRBJ1-5,CASSLTGRGQPQHF
once,TRBV5-1,TRBJ1-2,CASSIGYNYGYTF
-,TRBV12-3/TRBV12-4,TRBJ1-1,CASIRQGNTEAFF
-,TRBV27,TRBJ2-7,CASRPGAQFYEQYF
-,TRBV6-5,TRBJ2-3,CASSLRGADTQYF
-,TRBV7-2,TRBJ2-5,CASSWAGLETQYF
few,TRBV29-1,TRBJ1-1,CSVAKEVNTEAFF
-,TRBV4-1,TRBJ2-6,CASSQGTGPGANVLTF
-,TRBV19,TRBJ1-3,CASSLGKRQDRSVTIYF